This TCR beta chain was found in a study of shared clonotypes between healthy human individuals. Findings of the study overall: Clonotypes that were shared across four donors made up around 5% of naive CD4 clonotypes.

As for this clone: The antigen is undetermined.

CDR3 length equals 18 residues. Trimming pared 1 base from V and 4 bases from J, leaving 22 bases between. The germline V gene encodes CDR1 GTSNPN and CDR2 SVGIG (reference sequence). Only in-frame clones appear in the TCRdb table, and some are missing; sequencing was by immunoSEQ multiplex PCR. The table lists 2 million to 2.5 million clones, just over 90% of them singletons, with about 0.37% in the top ten. The V gene is TRBV30, the J gene TRBJ2-2; D is perhaps TRBD1 (5 bases). The clonotype was recovered from a man aged 18 to 35 in good health. Some clones in this sample may be carry-over from other donors' samples. Material: naive CD4+ T cells from PBMCs. Subset defined: CD45RA+ positively selected. CDR3 nucleotide sequence: TGTGCCTGGAGTGCCCAAAGGCAGGGTTATACGGGCACCGGGGAGCTGTTTTTT. Amino acids: CAWSAQRQGYTGTGELFF.